This T cell receptor beta chain originates from a study of T cell responses to AZD1222 COVID-19 vaccine. To note about this clone: Its target is not known.

The study, taken as a whole, reports: Baseline testing showed seropositivity in only 5 or 6 AZD1222 recipients. Without day 14 samples, only post-peak T cell repertoires were studied. Nearly half of spike-specific TCRs reportedly target variant regions that are unmutated in the B.1.351 and B.1.1.7 variants. The donors showed a predominance of white British ancestry and of females, with possible underestimation of clonal diversity.

This table comes from immunoSEQ multiplex PCR, and its TCRdb copy is limited to in-frame clones, with some not included. The sample includes under 200,000 clones, approximately 92% of them seen just once. This clonotype originated in an adult who received the MenACWY meningococcal vaccine as a control. Here the sequenced sample was peripheral blood, taken 28 days after the second dose of the MenACWY control vaccine.

For the CDR3, the DNA is TGTGCCAGCAGCTACCTTCCGATGGGAGAGCAGTACTTC. Its protein is CASSYLPMGEQYF. The V gene is TRBV7-2, the J gene TRBJ2-7; unclear D gene. CDR1 is SGHTA, CDR2 FQGNSA, per germline. CDR3 size: 13 residues. Trimming pared 4 bases from V and 7 bases from J, leaving 14 bases between.